This T cell receptor beta chain derives from a study of blood T cell repertoires in COVID-19. Study-level information: Acute and convalescent COVID-19 specimens originated in the United States, Italy and Spain. The analysed material was cDNA or gDNA that came from T cells, B-cell-depleted T cells, or PBMCs.

Authors' analysis steps: Scientists estimated how many nucleated cells there were by amplifying reference gene primers. Some clones are missing from TCRdb's copy, which holds only in-frame ones; the method was immunoSEQ multiplex PCR. The V and J calls and clone size are taken from that table; D and trimming were inferred from the DNA. The sample yields around 100,000 clones, more than 80% seen once. Trimming pared 5 bases from V and 9 bases from J, leaving 31 bases between. The CDR3 has 18 amino acids. Germline V gives CDR1 MDHEN, CDR2 SYDVKM. The chain couples TRBV28 to TRBJ2-5; TRBD1 might be the D (7 bases). Material for sequencing was peripheral blood. This TCR came from a woman aged 80 or over with acute or convalescent COVID-19. CDR3 sequence (DNA): TGTGCCAGCAGTCACCTGGGGCTTGGGACAGTGGTCCCGGGGGCCCAGTACTTC. It is translated as CASSHLGLGTVVPGAQYF.